The clone carrying this TCR beta chain was picked up many times. Germline-derived CDR1 and CDR2 are SQVTM and ANQGSEA. CDR3 size: 14 residues. The ends were cut back, 4 bases at V and 5 bases at J, with 18 bases in the middle. TCRdb reanalysed the 5' RACE reads using MiXCR and keeps one entry per CDR3 protein. Of hundreds of thousands of distinct CDR3 sequences listed, more than 6.5% are singletons. These data come from a study of identical twins. There were only healthy Caucasians among the donors. These data were likewise used in another study, on yellow fever vaccine responses in identical twins.

This sequence originates from a woman between 18 and 29 years old in good health. The rearrangement joins TRBV29-1 to TRBJ2-7, with D possibly TRBD1 on 6 matching bases. Sequencing input: memory (CD45RO+) T cells sorted from blood. The chain's CDR3 is CSVGKTGLADEQYF. The CDR3 DNA follows: TGCAGCGTTGGGAAGACAGGACTCGCCGACGAGCAGTACTTC.